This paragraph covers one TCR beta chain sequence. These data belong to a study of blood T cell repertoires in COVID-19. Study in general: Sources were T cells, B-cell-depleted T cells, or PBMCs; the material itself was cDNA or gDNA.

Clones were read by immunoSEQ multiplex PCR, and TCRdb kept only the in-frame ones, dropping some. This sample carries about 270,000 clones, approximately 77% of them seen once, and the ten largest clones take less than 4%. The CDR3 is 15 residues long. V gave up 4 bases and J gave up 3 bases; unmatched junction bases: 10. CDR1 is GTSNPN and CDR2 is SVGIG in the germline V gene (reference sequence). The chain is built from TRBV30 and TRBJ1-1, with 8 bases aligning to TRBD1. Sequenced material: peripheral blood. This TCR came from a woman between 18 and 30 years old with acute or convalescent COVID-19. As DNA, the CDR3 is TGTGCCTGGAACGGTCAGGGGGCGATGTACACTGAAGCTTTCTTT. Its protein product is CAWNGQGAMYTEAFF.